This TCR beta chain stems from a study of CXCR3-negative and CXCR3-positive naive CD8 T cells. Study-wide results and limits: Compared with CXCR3-negative naive cells, CXCR3-positive naive cells showed more hydrophobic TRB CDR3s. Memory cells showed distinct TRBV-TRBJ patterns, while the two naive subsets matched.

Those CD8+ T cells considered naive were CD45RO-CCR7+CD27+CD95-. The CDR3 loop spans 14 amino acids. Germline CDR1 is PRHDT and CDR2 is FYEKMQ (reference sequence). The study made its TRB cDNA libraries by 5' RACE, adding UMI labels. TCRdb reanalyzed the 5' RACE reads, giving one entry per CDR3 protein sequence and no DNA. This table holds roughly 140,000 distinct CDR3 sequences. To note about this clonotype: Its antigen is unknown.

The sequencing input was naive CXCR3+ CD8+ T cells from blood. Subset defined: CD45RO-CCR7+CD27+CD95- naive CD8+ T cells expressing CXCR3 (TNR3+). The J gene is TRBJ1-2, the V gene TRBV13. The TCR originated in a human donor in good health. Some clones in this sample may be carry-over from other donors' samples. The CDR3 loop is CASSYRSTNYGYTF.